The rows below give T cell receptor beta chains drawn from one sample of a study of blood T cell repertoires in COVID-19. This table comes from immunoSEQ multiplex PCR, and its TCRdb copy is limited to in-frame clones, with some not included. The sample lists about 220,000 clones; about 86% were seen once. The sample comprised peripheral blood. Receptors were obtained from a woman aged 50 to 60 with acute or convalescent COVID-19. CDR3s leave out the opening cysteine and the closing phenylalanine or tryptophan. The D gene is left open where the match is weak.

J | V | D | CDR3
TRBJ2-7 | TRBV4-1 | - | ASSQGVGHRYEQY
TRBJ2-1 | TRBV29-1 | TRBD2 | SVPGTSGRAFYNEQF
TRBJ2-1 | TRBV29-1 | - | SVGGNEQF
TRBJ2-3 | TRBV5-1 | TRBD2 | ASQPGGDPADTQY
TRBJ2-5 | TRBV24-1 | - | ATSLGGIEETQY
TRBJ2-6 | TRBV5-1 | TRBD1 | ASSKTGGAGANVLT
TRBJ2-5 | TRBV2 | TRBD2 | ASLPTSGSGETQY
TRBJ2-7 | TRBV12-3/TRBV12-4 | TRBD1 | ASSFGTAEQY
TRBJ2-5 | TRBV6-2/TRBV6-3 | TRBD1 | ASSSGQGARETQY
TRBJ2-1 | TRBV5-8 | TRBD1 | ASSLGTGSRNEQF
TRBJ2-1 | TRBV28 | TRBD2 | ASSPYAGAVRYNEQF
TRBJ1-2 | TRBV21-1 | - | ASSTYPRSLRGQFNYGYT
TRBJ2-1 | TRBV9 | - | ASSVEERAGSSYNEQF
TRBJ2-1 | TRBV30 | TRBD1 | AWSVQGYEQF
TRBJ1-2 | TRBV6-1 | - | ASSEGGGADDYGYT
TRBJ1-2 | TRBV11-2 | - | ASSHRGQTFNYGYT
TRBJ2-2 | TRBV10-3 | TRBD2 | ATRRDTGLAGGNTGELF
TRBJ1-3 | TRBV28 | TRBD1 | ASMSGGRNTIY